These 10 T cell receptor beta chains originate from one sample sequenced in a study of blood T cell repertoires in COVID-19. This table comes from immunoSEQ multiplex PCR, and its TCRdb copy is limited to in-frame clones, with some not included. The sample holds about 20,000 clones, about 86% seen once. The sample consisted of peripheral blood. The receptor set was obtained from a human donor in a cohort sampled during active COVID-19.

The gene calls are TRBV24-1 and TRBJ1-1; weak D call: TRBD1 (5 bases). V was clipped by 1 base and J by 1 base, with 12 bases between them. The CDR3 consists of 16 residues. Looked up from germline, CDR1 is KGHDR and CDR2 is SFDVKD. The CDR3 here is CATSDFARGGNTEAFF. The CDR3 nucleotides are TGTGCCACCAGTGATTTCGCACGGGGGGGGAACACTGAAGCTTTCTTT.

This clone was detected once. The chain is built from TRBV4-1 and TRBJ2-3; D ambiguous. V was pared by 0 bases and J by 2 bases, with 9 bases between. Germline CDR1 MGHRA, CDR2 YSYEKL. The CDR3 sequence is 15 residues long. CDR3 DNA: TGCGCCAGCAGCCAAGATCGGGTAGTCACAGATACGCAGTATTTT. Its protein is CASSQDRVVTDTQYF.

This clone showed up just once. The genes are TRBV5-4 and TRBJ2-5, with a weak D call TRBD1 (6 bases). This CDR3 is built from 16 residues. CDR1 and CDR2 (germline): SGHNT, YYREEE (reference sequence). The germline V and J ends were trimmed by 0 bases and 5 bases, with 17 bases remaining between them. CDR3 region: CASSLARGLGPETQYF. In DNA, the CDR3 is TGTGCCAGCAGCTTGGCCAGGGGCCTGGGGCCGGAGACCCAGTACTTC.

V and J are TRBV5-1 and TRBJ2-2; no clear D. The V end lost 4 bases, the J end lost 5 bases, and 15 bases lay between the germline ends. Germline V gene data show CDR1 as SGHRS and CDR2 as YFSETQ. This CDR3 has 15 residues. In DNA, the CDR3 is TGCGCCAGCAGCGTCAGAAACCCCAGTACCGGGGAGCTGTTTTTT. Its protein is CASSVRNPSTGELFF.

This chain links TRBV11-1 with TRBJ2-2; 8 bases line up with TRBD2. V gave up 0 bases and J gave up 5 bases; unmatched junction bases: 8. The CDR3 is made up of 17 amino acids. Germline V gives CDR1 SGHAT, CDR2 FQDESV (reference sequence). The CDR3 coding sequence is TGTGCCAGCAGCTTAGCAGGAGCGGGAGCATGGACCGGGGAGCTGTTTTTT. Translating it yields CASSLAGAGAWTGELFF.

V and J are TRBV4-1 and TRBJ2-1; the match to TRBD2 covers 8 bases. The CDR3 extends over 16 amino acids. V trimming: 3 bases; J trimming: 0 bases; junction bases outside the gene matches: 4. Germline V gene sequence: CDR1 MGHRA, CDR2 YSYEKL. CDR3 bases: TGCGCCAGCAGCCAGGTAGCGGGATACTCCTACAATGAGCAGTTCTTC. Amino acid sequence: CASSQVAGYSYNEQFF.

The sample holds one count of this clone. This sequence joins TRBV19 and TRBJ1-5; D remains unclear. The CDR3 is 13 residues long. V was cut by 3 bases and J by 4 bases, with 7 bases left in between. CDR1 and CDR2 from the germline V gene are LNHDA and SQIVND (reference sequence). CDR3 nucleotides: TGTGCCAGTAGTATTAAAGAGAATCAGCCCCAGCATTTT. Protein sequence: CASSIKENQPQHF.

The rearrangement joins TRBV30 to TRBJ1-4; D is perhaps TRBD1 (5 bases). Trimming removed 3 bases at V and 1 base at J, with 12 bases between. Germline V lookup: CDR1 GTSNPN, CDR2 SVGIG (reference sequence). The CDR3 covers 15 residues. The CDR3 coding sequence is TGTGCCTGGAGGGGGGGTTTCGGAACTAATGAAAAACTGTTTTTT. Translating gives CAWRGGFGTNEKLFF.

The genes are TRBV3-1 (or the pseudogene TRBV3-2) and TRBJ2-3; D not certain. Germline lookup yields CDR1 LGHDT and CDR2 YNNKEL (reference sequence). This CDR3 is 17 amino acids long. Trimming removed 0 bases at V and 4 bases at J, with 17 bases between. DNA of the CDR3: TGTGCCAGCAGCCAAGAACGGTCCACTAACTGGCCAGATACGCAGTATTTT. It translates to CASSQERSTNWPDTQYF.

The rearrangement joins TRBV5-6 to TRBJ2-5; D might be TRBD1 (6 bases). Per the germline V gene, CDR1 is SGHDT and CDR2 is YYEEEE. The CDR3 sequence is 14 residues long. CDR3 amino acids: CGSGGQLSQETQYF. The CDR3 bases are TGTGGCTCTGGCGGACAGCTCTCCCAAGAGACCCAGTACTTC.